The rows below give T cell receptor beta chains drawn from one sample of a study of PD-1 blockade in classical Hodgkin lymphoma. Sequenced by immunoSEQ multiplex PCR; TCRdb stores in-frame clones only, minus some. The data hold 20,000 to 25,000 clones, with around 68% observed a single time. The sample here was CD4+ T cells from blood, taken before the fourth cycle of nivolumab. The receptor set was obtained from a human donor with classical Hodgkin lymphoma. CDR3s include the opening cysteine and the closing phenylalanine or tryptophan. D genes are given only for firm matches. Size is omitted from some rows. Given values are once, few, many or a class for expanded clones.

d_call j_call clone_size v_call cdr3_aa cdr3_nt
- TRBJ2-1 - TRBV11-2 CASSPRQASSYNEQFF TGTGCCAGCAGCCCAAGACAGGCTAGCTCCTACAATGAGCAGTTCTTC
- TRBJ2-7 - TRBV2 CASSVGLVPYEQYF TGTGCCAGCAGTGTTGGATTGGTCCCCTACGAGCAGTACTTC
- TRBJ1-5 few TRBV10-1 CASSLRVDQPQHF TGCGCCAGCAGTCTCAGGGTGGATCAGCCCCAGCATTTT
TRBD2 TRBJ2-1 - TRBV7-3 CASRLAGGYEQFF TGTGCCAGCCGACTAGCGGGGGGTTATGAGCAGTTCTTC
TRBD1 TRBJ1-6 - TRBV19 CASSMGQGVGSPLHF TGTGCCAGTAGTATGGGGCAGGGGGTCGGATCACCCCTCCACTTT
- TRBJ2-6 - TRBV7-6 CASSSGFSGANVLTF TGTGCCAGCAGCTCAGGGTTCTCCGGGGCCAACGTCCTGACTTTC
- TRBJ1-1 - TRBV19 CASGGQLEAFF TGTGCCAGTGGAGGACAGCTTGAAGCTTTCTTT
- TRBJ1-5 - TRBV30 CAWSQGGGQPQHF TGTGCCTGGAGCCAGGGTGGCGGTCAGCCCCAGCATTTT
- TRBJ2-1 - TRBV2 CASSLNLPSYNEQFF TGTGCCAGCAGTCTTAATCTCCCCTCCTACAATGAGCAGTTCTTC
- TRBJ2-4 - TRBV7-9 CASSLVILPTMENIQYF TGTGCCAGCAGCTTAGTTATTCTACCCACTATGGAAAACATTCAGTACTTC
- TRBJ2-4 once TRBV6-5 CASGTLAKNIQYF TGTGCCAGCGGCACCTTAGCCAAAAACATTCAGTACTTC
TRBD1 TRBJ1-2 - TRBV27 CASSALRGKGGYTF TGTGCCAGCAGTGCGCTCAGGGGGAAGGGCGGCTACACCTTC
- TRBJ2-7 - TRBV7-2 CASSLDILLGPFEQYF TGTGCCAGCAGCTTAGACATCTTATTAGGGCCCTTTGAGCAGTACTTC
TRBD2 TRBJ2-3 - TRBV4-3 CASSQDTGGFTDTQYF TGCGCCAGCAGCCAAGATACGGGGGGTTTTACAGATACGCAGTATTTT
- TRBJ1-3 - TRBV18 CASSPGAGNTIYF TGTGCCAGCTCACCAGGGGCTGGAAACACCATATATTTT
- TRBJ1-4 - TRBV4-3 CASSQDWRGGEKLFF TGCGCCAGCAGCCAAGACTGGAGGGGTGGTGAAAAACTGTTTTTT
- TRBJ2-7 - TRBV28 CASKVGSSYEQYF TGTGCCAGCAAGGTGGGGTCATCCTACGAGCAGTACTTC
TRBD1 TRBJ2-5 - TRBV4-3 CASSHGQDQETQYF TGCGCCAGCAGCCACGGACAGGATCAAGAGACCCAGTACTTC
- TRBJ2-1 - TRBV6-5 CASSYSGGVGFEQFF TGTGCCAGCAGTTACTCGGGTGGGGTGGGCTTTGAGCAGTTCTTC
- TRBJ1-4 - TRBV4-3 CASSQDDGKELFF TGCGCCAGCAGCCAAGATGACGGGAAAGAACTGTTTTTT
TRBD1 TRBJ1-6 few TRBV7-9 CASSKTDRGHSPLHF TGTGCCAGCAGCAAGACGGACAGGGGGCATTCACCCCTCCACTTT
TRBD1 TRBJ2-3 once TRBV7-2 CASSPWTGASTDTQYF TGTGCCAGCAGCCCGTGGACAGGGGCCAGCACAGATACGCAGTATTTT
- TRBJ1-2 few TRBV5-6 CASSLGRETEGYTF TGTGCCAGCAGCTTAGGACGCGAGACGGAAGGCTACACCTTC